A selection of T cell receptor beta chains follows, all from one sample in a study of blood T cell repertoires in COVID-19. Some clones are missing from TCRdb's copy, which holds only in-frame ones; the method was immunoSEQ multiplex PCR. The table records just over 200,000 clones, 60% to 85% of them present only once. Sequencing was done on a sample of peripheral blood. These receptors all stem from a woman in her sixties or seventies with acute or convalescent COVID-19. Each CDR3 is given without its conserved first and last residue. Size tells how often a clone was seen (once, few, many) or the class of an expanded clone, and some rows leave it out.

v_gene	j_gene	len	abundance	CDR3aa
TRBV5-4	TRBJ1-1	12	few	ASSLGGMNTEAF
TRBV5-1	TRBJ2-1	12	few	ASSPGQEYNEQF
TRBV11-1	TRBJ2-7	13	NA	ASSLPGTGYYEQY
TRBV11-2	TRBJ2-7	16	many	ASSLDGSGQGTRNEQY
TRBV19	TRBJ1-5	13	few	ASSITGDWGQPQH
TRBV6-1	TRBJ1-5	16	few	ASSASQAGRGSNQPQH
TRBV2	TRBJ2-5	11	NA	ASRKLAQETQY
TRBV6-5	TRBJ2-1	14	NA	ASSYSRQGIYNEQF
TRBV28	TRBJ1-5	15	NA	ASSLLQGTNSNQPQH
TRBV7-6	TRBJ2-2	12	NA	ASSQDSTTGELF
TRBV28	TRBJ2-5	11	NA	ASSFMYQETQY
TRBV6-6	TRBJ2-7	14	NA	ASSYGGTSGLYEQY
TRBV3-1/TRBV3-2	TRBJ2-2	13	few	ASSQDDRKTGELF
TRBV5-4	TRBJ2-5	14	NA	ASSLGAGGPEETQY
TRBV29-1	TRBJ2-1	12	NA	SPGTSGIYNEQF
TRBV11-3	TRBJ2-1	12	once	ASSPPLARNEQF
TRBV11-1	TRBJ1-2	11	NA	ASSPIRSEGYT
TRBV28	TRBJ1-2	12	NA	ASRKQGINYGYT
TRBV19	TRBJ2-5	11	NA	ASSIGGWETQY
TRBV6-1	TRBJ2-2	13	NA	ASSLRGADTGELF
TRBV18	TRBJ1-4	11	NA	ASLRSTNEKLF
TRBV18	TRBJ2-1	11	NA	ASSLLPDNEQF
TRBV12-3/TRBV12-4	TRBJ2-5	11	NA	ASGRDSGETQY
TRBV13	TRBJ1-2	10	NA	ASSLVGVGYT
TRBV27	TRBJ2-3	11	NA	ASGWAITDTQY
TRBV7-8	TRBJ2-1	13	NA	ASSLWVAGDNEQF
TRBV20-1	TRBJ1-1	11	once	SASDLLMSEAF
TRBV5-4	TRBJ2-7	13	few	ASSSQREGRDEQY
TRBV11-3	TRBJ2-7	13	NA	ASSLGLADSHEQY
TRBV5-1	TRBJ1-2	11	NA	ASSLGAGYGYT
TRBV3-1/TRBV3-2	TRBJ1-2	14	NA	ASSQEGSRANYGYT
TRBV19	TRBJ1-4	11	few	ASSMGTLGKLF
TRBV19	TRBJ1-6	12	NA	ASSINGENSPLH
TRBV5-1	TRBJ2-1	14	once	ASSPLPGANYNEQF
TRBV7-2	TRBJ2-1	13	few	ASSLSLAEYNEQF
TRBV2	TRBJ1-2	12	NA	ASSEDGTVYGYT
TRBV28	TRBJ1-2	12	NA	ASSRGQGTYGYT
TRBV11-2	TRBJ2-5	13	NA	ASSRTSQPQETQY